Below, 26 T cell receptor beta chains from the same sample are listed, as sequenced in a study of blood T cell repertoires in COVID-19. Repertoires were generated with immunoSEQ multiplex PCR, while TCRdb's copy carries only in-frame clones and drops some. The sample has around 150,000 clones; roughly nine tenths are singletons. Sample: peripheral blood. The receptors stem from a man between 18 and 35 years old with acute or convalescent COVID-19.

V is TRBV6-4 and J is TRBJ2-5, with a possible D match to TRBD2 (7 bases). The germline gives CDR1 MRHNA, CDR2 SNTAGT. V lost 4 bases to trimming and J lost 5 bases, with 17 bases between them. The CDR3 sequence is 15 residues long. The CDR3 region is CASSASAGAGETQYF. CDR3 nucleotide sequence: TGTGCCAGCAGTGCATCGGCGGGGGCTGGGGAGACCCAGTACTTC.

Only one count was recorded for this clone. The chain carries TRBV6-5 and TRBJ1-5, with D perhaps matching TRBD1 (5 bases). The CDR3 length is 15 residues. Germline CDR1 and CDR2: MNHEY and SVGAGI. Trimming left V 6 bases short and J 2 bases short, with 14 bases between. The DNA of the CDR3 is TGTGCCAGCAGACCGACCAGGACACGCAATCAGCCCCAGCATTTT. It translates to CASRPTRTRNQPQHF.

The chain is built from TRBV19 and TRBJ1-4, with D perhaps TRBD1 (6 bases). The CDR3 is made up of 14 amino acids. V lost 4 bases and J lost 2, with 8 bases in between. Germline lookup yields CDR1 LNHDA and CDR2 SQIVND (reference sequence). In nucleotides, the CDR3 is TGTGCCAGTAGTAACAGGGCCACTAATGAAAAACTGTTTTTT. This encodes CASSNRATNEKLFF.

The chain joins TRBV6-5 to TRBJ1-4; TRBD1 agrees at 7 bases. The CDR3 length is 12 residues. V trimming: 10 bases; J trimming: 10 bases; junction bases outside the gene matches: 9. Looked up from germline, CDR1 is MNHEY and CDR2 is SVGAGI. The CDR3 region has the DNA TGTGCCACCAGGGGGACTATTGGAAAACTGTTTTTT. It yields the protein CATRGTIGKLFF.

This chain uses TRBV6-5 with TRBJ1-1; TRBD1 aligns across 9 bases. With V trimmed by 6 bases and J by 4 bases, 6 bases remained unmatched. The CDR3 has 14 amino acids. Germline assignment: CDR1 MNHEY and CDR2 SVGAGI. DNA for the CDR3: TGTGCCAGCAGAATACAGGGGGCGACCACTGAAGCTTTCTTT. It encodes CASRIQGATTEAFF.

This chain connects TRBV9 to TRBJ1-1; weak D call: TRBD1 (6 bases). The CDR3 extends over 14 amino acids. Deletions cut 0 bases from V and 6 bases from J, with 12 bases between. The V gene's germline CDR1 is SGDLS and CDR2 YYNGEE. This CDR3 reads CASSVVAQGAEAFF. The CDR3 DNA sequence: TGTGCCAGCAGCGTAGTGGCACAGGGTGCTGAAGCTTTCTTT. Full variable domain (remainder filled in from reference TRBV9 and TRBJ1-1): DSGVTQTPKHLITATGQRVTLRCSPRSGDLSVYWYQQSLDQGLQFLIQYYNGEERAKGNILERFSAQQFPDLHSELNLSSLELGDSALYFCASSVVAQGAEAFFGQGTRLTVV.

The chain recombines TRBV27 with TRBJ1-2; TRBD1 matches at 10 bases. This CDR3 is 13 amino acids long. Germline V CDR1 and CDR2: MNHEY, SMNVEV (reference sequence). After removal of 5 bases from V and 7 bases from J, the junction contained 4 bases not matched to a gene. CDR3 DNA sequence: TGTGCCAGCAGTCTCGACAGGGGGCCTGGCTACACCTTC. Residues: CASSLDRGPGYTF.

V usage is TRBV11-1 and J usage is TRBJ1-2; 7 nucleotides match TRBD1. CDR1 and CDR2 (germline): SGHAT, FQDESV (reference sequence). The CDR3 spans 15 residues. Trimming removed 5 bases from V and 0 bases from J; junction bases left unmatched: 6. CDR3 region: CASSMEDRPNYGYTF. The CDR3 DNA follows: TGTGCCAGCAGCATGGAGGACAGGCCTAACTATGGCTACACCTTC. The variable domain in full, completed from reference TRBV11-1 and TRBJ1-2, reads EAEVAQSPRYKITEKSQAVAFWCDPISGHATLYWYRQILGQGPELLVQFQDESVVDDSQLPKDRFSAERLKGVDSTLKIQPAELGDSAMYLCASSMEDRPNYGYTFGSGTRLTVV.

The chain links TRBV29-1 to TRBJ1-2; 7 nucleotides match TRBD1. This CDR3 spans 13 amino acids. Germline V lookup: CDR1 SQVTM, CDR2 ANQGSEA. With V trimmed by 4 bases and J by 8 bases, 10 bases remained unmatched. The CDR3 is CSVAETGSVGYTF. CDR3 in DNA: TGCAGCGTTGCCGAGACAGGGAGTGTGGGCTACACCTTC. The full variable domain, rest sourced from reference TRBV29-1 and TRBJ1-2, is SAVISQKPSRDICQRGTSLTIQCQVDSQVTMMFWYRQQPGQSLTLIATANQGSEATYESGFVIDKFPISRPNLTFSTLTVSNMSPEDSSIYLCSVAETGSVGYTFGSGTRLTVV.

The chain couples TRBV5-1 to TRBJ2-5, with D hard to call. The V end lost 6 bases, the J end lost 1 base, and 10 bases lay between the germline ends. The CDR3 is 13 residues long. The V gene's germline CDR1 is SGHRS and CDR2 YFSETQ. CDR3 region: CASKLNLQETQYF. Written as DNA, the CDR3 is TGCGCCAGCAAGCTTAACCTCCAAGAGACCCAGTACTTC. The complete variable domain, with remaining parts taken from reference TRBV5-1 and TRBJ2-5, reads KAGVTQTPRYLIKTRGQQVTLSCSPISGHRSVSWYQQTPGQGLQFLFEYFSETQRNKGNFPGRFSGRQFSNSRSEMNVSTLELGDSALYLCASKLNLQETQYFGPGTRLLVL.

The V call is TRBV5-4, the J call TRBJ1-1; D remains unclear. CDR1 is SGHNT, CDR2 YYREEE, per germline (reference sequence). The CDR3 contains 12 residues. V was pared by 1 base and J by 5 bases, with 6 bases between. The CDR3 DNA is TGTGCCAGCAGCTTGAGGGAGACTGAAGCTTTCTTT. This sequence encodes CASSLRETEAFF. Full variable domain (missing parts from reference TRBV5-4 and TRBJ1-1): ETGVTQSPTHLIKTRGQQVTLRCSSQSGHNTVSWYQQALGQGPQFIFQYYREEENGRGNFPPRFSGLQFPNYSSELNVNALELDDSALYLCASSLRETEAFFGQGTRLTVV.

The rearrangement joins TRBV30 to TRBJ1-2; weak D call: TRBD1 (6 bases). This CDR3 is built from 13 residues. Per the germline V gene, CDR1 is GTSNPN and CDR2 is SVGIG (reference sequence). V was shortened by 1 base and J by 5 bases, with 11 bases between the two germline ends. CDR3 DNA sequence: TGTGCCTGGAGTGGGTGGCAGGGGTATGGCTACACCTTC. This gives the protein CAWSGWQGYGYTF.

The chain couples TRBV4-1 to TRBJ2-1; TRBD2 agrees at 10 bases. Per germline, CDR1 MGHRA and CDR2 YSYEKL. CDR3 length equals 17 residues. Trimming cost V 1 base and J 4 bases; bases outside gene matches: 7. The CDR3 bases are TGCGCCAGCAGCCAAGGGGCCTTAGCGGGGGGTTACAATGAGCAGTTCTTC. This gives the protein CASSQGALAGGYNEQFF.

The rearrangement links TRBV19 to TRBJ1-2; D unclear. CDR1 LNHDA and CDR2 SQIVND come from the germline V gene (reference sequence). V shed 0 bases and J shed 8 bases, with 13 bases lying between them. This CDR3 spans 14 amino acids. The CDR3 DNA reads as TGTGCCAGTAGTATAGATGGGTGGAGTGAGGGCTACACCTTC. Translation gives CASSIDGWSEGYTF.

CDR3 nucleotide sequence: TGCGCCAGCAACTTAGGGGGTTCAGAGACCCAGTACTTC. This codes for CASNLGGSETQYF. The V call is TRBV5-1, the J call TRBJ2-5; possible D gene TRBD1, 6 bases. CDR3 size: 13 residues. Trimming took off 6 bases at V and 4 bases at J, with 13 bases between the two ends. Per the germline V gene, CDR1 is SGHRS and CDR2 is YFSETQ.

The genes are TRBV28 and TRBJ1-5, with D uncertain. The CDR3 has 15 amino acids. Per the germline V gene, CDR1 is MDHEN and CDR2 is SYDVKM. V was trimmed by 1 base and J by 3 bases, leaving 10 bases between them. The CDR3 bases are TGTGCCAGCAGTTTATACGGAGAATACAATCAGCCCCAGCATTTT. It translates to CASSLYGEYNQPQHF.

This clone came up a few times. The chain combines TRBV11-2 with TRBJ2-7, with 11 bases matching TRBD2. In germline, CDR1 is SGHAT, CDR2 FQNNGV. With V trimmed by 3 bases and J by 4 bases, 5 bases remained unmatched. The CDR3 totals 15 residues. The CDR3 spells CASSLVLAGGYEQYF. The DNA for the CDR3 is TGTGCCAGCAGCTTGGTGCTAGCGGGGGGATACGAGCAGTACTTC.

The chain couples TRBV27 to TRBJ1-4, with 9 positions matching TRBD1. The CDR3 has 17 amino acids. Germline V gives CDR1 MNHEY, CDR2 SMNVEV (reference sequence). V trimming: 0 bases; J trimming: 3 bases; junction bases outside the gene matches: 5. In DNA form, the CDR3 reads TGTGCCAGCAGTTTATCGGGACAGGGCGGCCCTAATGAAAAACTGTTTTTT. Translated, it gives CASSLSGQGGPNEKLFF.

The V gene is TRBV6-6, the J gene TRBJ2-6; 7 bases map to TRBD1. This CDR3 is built from 16 residues. V was clipped by 6 bases and J by 0 bases; unmatched bases: 5. CDR1 and CDR2 (germline): MNHNY, SVGAGI (reference sequence). The CDR3 reads CASSGTDSSGANVLTF. Here the CDR3 DNA reads TGTGCCAGCAGCGGGACAGATAGCTCTGGGGCCAACGTCCTGACTTTC.

The V gene is TRBV5-1, the J gene TRBJ1-4; 9 positions match TRBD1. The CDR3 covers 15 residues. Losses at the gene ends were 1 base for V and 4 bases for J; bases not matched to a gene: 2. CDR1 and CDR2 from the germline V gene are SGHRS and YFSETQ. As DNA, the CDR3 is TGCGCCAGCAGCTTGTGGGGACAGGGTAATGAAAAACTGTTTTTT. This translates into CASSLWGQGNEKLFF.

In this sample, this clone turned up once. The chain is built from TRBV11-2 and TRBJ2-2; TRBD1 aligns across 7 bases. Germline values: CDR1 SGHAT, CDR2 FQNNGV. J gave up 4 bases and V 0 bases, and 5 bases lay outside the gene matches. This CDR3 comprises 16 residues. The CDR3 reads CASSLEAGGGTGELFF. The CDR3 DNA reads as TGTGCCAGCAGCTTAGAGGCAGGGGGTGGCACCGGGGAGCTGTTTTTT. The complete variable domain, with remaining parts taken from reference TRBV11-2 and TRBJ2-2, reads EAGVAQSPRYKIIEKRQSVAFWCNPISGHATLYWYQQILGQGPKLLIQFQNNGVVDDSQLPKDRFSAERLKGVDSTLKIQPAKLEDSAVYLCASSLEAGGGTGELFFGEGSRLTVL.

The chain is built from TRBV23-1 and TRBJ1-1, with 8 bases lining up with TRBD1. TRBV23-1 is known as an ORF, though its function is uncertain. The CDR3 is 16 amino acids. After removal of 0 bases from V and 2 bases from J, the junction contained 5 bases not matched to a gene. The CDR3 protein is CASSQSVPGGNTEAFF. In nucleotides, the CDR3 is TGCGCCAGCAGTCAATCGGTTCCAGGGGGCAACACTGAAGCTTTCTTT.

The chain joins TRBV14 to TRBJ1-2; D is possibly TRBD1 (5 bases). The ends were cut back, 0 bases at V and 7 bases at J, with 12 bases in the middle. Germline values: CDR1 SGHDN, CDR2 FVKESK. The CDR3 spans 14 residues. The chain's CDR3 is CASSQEGRGGGYTF. CDR3 DNA: TGTGCCAGCAGCCAAGAGGGTAGGGGTGGTGGCTACACCTTC.

This chain connects TRBV28 to TRBJ2-1; D possibly corresponds to TRBD2 (5 bases). CDR1 and CDR2 from the germline V gene are MDHEN and SYDVKM. V lost 6 bases to trimming and J lost 1 base, with 19 bases between them. There are 17 residues in the CDR3. CDR3 sequence reads: CASSRLWVGISYNEQFF. The CDR3 DNA sequence: TGTGCCAGCAGCCGGTTGTGGGTCGGGATTTCCTACAATGAGCAGTTCTTC.

This chain joins TRBV6-5 and TRBJ2-7; TRBD1 matches 11 bases. From germline, CDR1 is MNHEY and CDR2 SVGAGI. The CDR3 is 15 residues long. Germline trimming cut 6 bases from V and 5 bases from J; bases unmatched to any gene: 9. In DNA form, the CDR3 reads TGTGCCAGCAGATCACCCGGGACAGGGGGTAACGAGCAGTACTTC. This gives the protein CASRSPGTGGNEQYF.

This chain links TRBV19 with TRBJ1-1; D is possibly TRBD1 (6 bases). CDR1 is LNHDA, CDR2 SQIVND, per germline (reference sequence). V was cut by 5 bases and J by 6 bases, with 19 bases left in between. CDR3 size: 15 residues. The CDR3 nucleotides are TGTGCCAGTAGTCTCGAATCAGGGGTGTCATCTGAAGCTTTCTTT. Translating it yields CASSLESGVSSEAFF.